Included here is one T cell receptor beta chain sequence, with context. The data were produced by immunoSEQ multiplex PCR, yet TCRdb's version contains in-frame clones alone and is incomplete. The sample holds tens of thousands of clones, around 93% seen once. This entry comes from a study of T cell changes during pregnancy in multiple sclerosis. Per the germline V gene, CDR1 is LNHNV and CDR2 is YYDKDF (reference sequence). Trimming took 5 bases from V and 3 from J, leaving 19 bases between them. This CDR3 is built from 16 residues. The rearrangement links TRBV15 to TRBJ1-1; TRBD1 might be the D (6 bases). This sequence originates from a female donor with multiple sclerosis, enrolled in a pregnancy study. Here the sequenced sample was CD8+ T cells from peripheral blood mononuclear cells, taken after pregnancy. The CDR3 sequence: CATSPEGGVGDTEAFF. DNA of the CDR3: TGTGCCACCAGCCCCGAAGGGGGAGTAGGTGACACTGAAGCTTTCTTT.